The rows below give T cell receptor beta chains drawn from one sample of a study of blood T cell repertoires in COVID-19. Clones were sequenced by immunoSEQ multiplex PCR, and TCRdb holds only the in-frame ones, with some missing. The data hold 190,000 or so clones, with 80% to 90% observed a single time. The material sequenced was peripheral blood. These receptors came from a man in his forties or fifties with active or convalescent COVID-19. CDR3s include the opening cysteine and the closing phenylalanine or tryptophan. D genes are given only for firm matches. Size is omitted from some rows. Given values are once, few, many or a class for expanded clones.

j_gene: TRBJ2-1; abundance: once; v_gene: TRBV18; d_gene: TRBD2; len: 16; CDR3nt: TGTGCCAGCTCACCACCGACCCTAGCGGGGCTCAATGAGCAGTTCTTC; CDR3aa: CASSPPTLAGLNEQFF
j_gene: TRBJ2-3; abundance: NA; v_gene: TRBV6-1; d_gene: NA; len: 12; CDR3nt: TGTGCCAGCAGTGAAATCGGAGATACGCAGTATTTT; CDR3aa: CASSEIGDTQYF
j_gene: TRBJ1-4; abundance: NA; v_gene: TRBV5-4; d_gene: NA; len: 15; CDR3nt: TGTGCCAGCAGCTTGAGGGGGATTGAGCCAGAAAAACTGTTTTTT; CDR3aa: CASSLRGIEPEKLFF
j_gene: TRBJ1-2; abundance: NA; v_gene: TRBV5-5; d_gene: NA; len: 17; CDR3nt: TGTGCCAGCAGCTTGAATGTAGAGGGCAGGGGTATCGTCGGCTACACCTTC; CDR3aa: CASSLNVEGRGIVGYTF
j_gene: TRBJ1-6; abundance: few; v_gene: TRBV12-3/TRBV12-4; d_gene: NA; len: 12; CDR3nt: TGTGCCAGCAGTCACAGGGATTCACCCCTCCACTTT; CDR3aa: CASSHRDSPLHF
j_gene: TRBJ2-7; abundance: NA; v_gene: TRBV10-2; d_gene: TRBD2; len: 15; CDR3nt: TGCGCCAGCAGTGATTCTAGCGGGGAGCCCTACGAGCAGTACTTC; CDR3aa: CASSDSSGEPYEQYF
j_gene: TRBJ1-5; abundance: few; v_gene: TRBV24-1; d_gene: TRBD1; len: 17; CDR3nt: TGTGCCACCAGTGATGGGACAGGGGAAGGGGGAAATCAGCCCCAGCATTTT; CDR3aa: CATSDGTGEGGNQPQHF
j_gene: TRBJ2-5; abundance: NA; v_gene: TRBV19; d_gene: TRBD1; len: 15; CDR3nt: TGTGCCAGTAGTATCACGGGACAGGCTCAAGAGACCCAGTACTTC; CDR3aa: CASSITGQAQETQYF
j_gene: TRBJ1-3; abundance: NA; v_gene: TRBV7-2; d_gene: NA; len: 14; CDR3nt: TGTGCCAGCAGCTTAAGCCCCGAGAGGAACACCATATATTTT; CDR3aa: CASSLSPERNTIYF
j_gene: TRBJ2-3; abundance: NA; v_gene: TRBV19; d_gene: TRBD1; len: 16; CDR3nt: TGTGCCAGTAGTCTGAACTCAGGGGGAGGCACAGATACGCAGTATTTT; CDR3aa: CASSLNSGGGTDTQYF
j_gene: TRBJ1-2; abundance: NA; v_gene: TRBV11-2; d_gene: TRBD1; len: 13; CDR3nt: TGTGCCAGCAGCAGACAGGGAAGGGGCCGTTGCACCTTC; CDR3aa: CASSRQGRGRCTF
j_gene: TRBJ2-1; abundance: NA; v_gene: TRBV6-5; d_gene: TRBD2; len: 15; CDR3nt: TGTGCCACTACAATGCGGGAGGTAGGGACGAATGAGCAGTTCTTC; CDR3aa: CATTMREVGTNEQFF
j_gene: TRBJ2-1; abundance: once; v_gene: TRBV7-3; d_gene: TRBD1; len: 16; CDR3nt: TGTGCCAGCAGCTCATCCTCCGGGACAGGGGGAAATGAGCAGTTCTTC; CDR3aa: CASSSSSGTGGNEQFF
j_gene: TRBJ1-2; abundance: NA; v_gene: TRBV5-1; d_gene: NA; len: 15; CDR3nt: TGCGCCAGCAGCTTGGGCTTCGGGAACTACTATGGCTACACCTTC; CDR3aa: CASSLGFGNYYGYTF
j_gene: TRBJ2-3; abundance: NA; v_gene: TRBV19; d_gene: NA; len: 16; CDR3nt: TGTGCCAGTAGTATAGAAGGGGAAATCTTCACCGATACGCAGTATTTT; CDR3aa: CASSIEGEIFTDTQYF
j_gene: TRBJ2-3; abundance: NA; v_gene: TRBV27; d_gene: NA; len: 14; CDR3nt: TGTGCCAGCAGTTTGCAGGAGGGCACAGATACGCAGTATTTT; CDR3aa: CASSLQEGTDTQYF
j_gene: TRBJ1-1; abundance: few; v_gene: TRBV13; d_gene: NA; len: 13; CDR3nt: TGTGCCAGCAGCTTCCGTGTGAACACTGAAGCTTTCTTT; CDR3aa: CASSFRVNTEAFF
j_gene: TRBJ2-2; abundance: NA; v_gene: TRBV6-4; d_gene: TRBD1; len: 16; CDR3nt: TGTGCCAGCAGGAAAGAAGGACAGGGGTATGCCGGGGAGCTGTTTTTT; CDR3aa: CASRKEGQGYAGELFF
j_gene: TRBJ2-3; abundance: NA; v_gene: TRBV13; d_gene: TRBD2; len: 16; CDR3nt: TGTGCCAGCAGCCCCGGGAGCGGGGCGAGGACAGATACGCAGTATTTT; CDR3aa: CASSPGSGARTDTQYF
j_gene: TRBJ2-7; abundance: NA; v_gene: TRBV18; d_gene: TRBD1; len: 15; CDR3nt: TGTGCCAGCTCCGGACAGGGGGCAATACCCCACGAGCAGTACTTC; CDR3aa: CASSGQGAIPHEQYF
j_gene: TRBJ2-7; abundance: NA; v_gene: TRBV29-1; d_gene: NA; len: 11; CDR3nt: TGCAGCGTGAAAACCGGGGGCGAGCAGTACTTC; CDR3aa: CSVKTGGEQYF
j_gene: TRBJ1-2; abundance: NA; v_gene: TRBV7-9; d_gene: NA; len: 15; CDR3nt: TGTGCCAGCAGCTTAGGGACATCTCATAAGTATGGCTACACCTTC; CDR3aa: CASSLGTSHKYGYTF
j_gene: TRBJ1-5; abundance: NA; v_gene: TRBV12-3/TRBV12-4; d_gene: TRBD1; len: 13; CDR3nt: TGTGCCAGCAGTTTGGGACAGGCACAGCCCCAGCATTTT; CDR3aa: CASSLGQAQPQHF
j_gene: TRBJ2-7; abundance: NA; v_gene: TRBV2; d_gene: NA; len: 14; CDR3nt: TGTGCCAGCAGTCCGACTAGGGGGGGGTACGAGCAGTACTTC; CDR3aa: CASSPTRGGYEQYF
j_gene: TRBJ2-5; abundance: few; v_gene: TRBV30; d_gene: TRBD2; len: 15; CDR3nt: TGTGCCTGGGGTGGAGGACTAGCGGGGCGGGAGACCCAGTACTTC; CDR3aa: CAWGGGLAGRETQYF
j_gene: TRBJ1-2; abundance: NA; v_gene: TRBV2; d_gene: NA; len: 11; CDR3nt: TGTGCCAGCGGAGCAGGAGGCGGCTACACCTTC; CDR3aa: CASGAGGGYTF
j_gene: TRBJ1-1; abundance: NA; v_gene: TRBV28; d_gene: TRBD1; len: 15; CDR3nt: TGTGCCAGCAGTTCATGGGACAGGGGGAACACTGAAGCTTTCTTT; CDR3aa: CASSSWDRGNTEAFF
j_gene: TRBJ2-5; abundance: NA; v_gene: TRBV9; d_gene: NA; len: 16; CDR3nt: TGTGCCAGCAGCGTAGGGGCAGGGCGAACTCAAGAGACCCAGTACTTC; CDR3aa: CASSVGAGRTQETQYF
j_gene: TRBJ2-2; abundance: once; v_gene: TRBV9; d_gene: NA; len: 14; CDR3nt: TGTGCCAGCAGCGCGACAGTGAACACCGGGGAGCTGTTTTTT; CDR3aa: CASSATVNTGELFF
j_gene: TRBJ1-1; abundance: NA; v_gene: TRBV27; d_gene: TRBD1; len: 15; CDR3nt: TGTGCCAGCAATTTAGTATTCACAGGGGCGGGAGAAGCTTTCTTT; CDR3aa: CASNLVFTGAGEAFF
j_gene: TRBJ2-3; abundance: NA; v_gene: TRBV7-6; d_gene: NA; len: 15; CDR3nt: TGTGCCAGCAGCTTAGGACTAGGGAGCACAGATACGCAGTATTTT; CDR3aa: CASSLGLGSTDTQYF
j_gene: TRBJ1-1; abundance: NA; v_gene: TRBV6-5; d_gene: NA; len: 14; CDR3nt: TGTGCCAGCAGTTCCTCGCAGGGAAACACTGAAGCTTTCTTT; CDR3aa: CASSSSQGNTEAFF
j_gene: TRBJ1-5; abundance: NA; v_gene: TRBV14; d_gene: NA; len: 15; CDR3nt: TGTGCCAGCAGCCAAGAGGGGGGGCACAATCAGCCCCAGCATTTT; CDR3aa: CASSQEGGHNQPQHF
j_gene: TRBJ1-1; abundance: once; v_gene: TRBV12-3/TRBV12-4; d_gene: NA; len: 13; CDR3nt: TGTGCCAGCAGTTTAGGTCAGAACACTGAAGCTTTCTTT; CDR3aa: CASSLGQNTEAFF
j_gene: TRBJ1-1; abundance: few; v_gene: TRBV5-1; d_gene: NA; len: 13; CDR3nt: TGCGCCAGCAGCTTGGGAGTGAACACTGAAGCTTTCTTT; CDR3aa: CASSLGVNTEAFF
j_gene: TRBJ2-7; abundance: NA; v_gene: TRBV9; d_gene: TRBD1; len: 13; CDR3nt: TGTGCCAGCAACAGGGGTCCCTCCTACGAGCAGTACTTC; CDR3aa: CASNRGPSYEQYF
j_gene: TRBJ2-3; abundance: NA; v_gene: TRBV3-1/TRBV3-2; d_gene: TRBD2; len: 15; CDR3nt: TGTGCCAGCAGCCCCCCCGGACTAGCGGGAGATACGCAGTATTTT; CDR3aa: CASSPPGLAGDTQYF
j_gene: TRBJ2-1; abundance: NA; v_gene: TRBV5-1; d_gene: TRBD2; len: 18; CDR3nt: TGCGCCAGCCGACGCGCTCTAGCGGGGGGACTCTCCTACAATGAGCAGTTCTTC; CDR3aa: CASRRALAGGLSYNEQFF
j_gene: TRBJ1-3; abundance: NA; v_gene: TRBV30; d_gene: NA; len: 15; CDR3nt: TGTGCCTGGAGAGGCGGACGGGAGTTTGGAAACACCATATATTTT; CDR3aa: CAWRGGREFGNTIYF
j_gene: TRBJ1-4; abundance: once; v_gene: TRBV6-5; d_gene: NA; len: 12; CDR3nt: TGTGCCAGCAGTCCTGGCTTCTCCCGACTGTTTTTT; CDR3aa: CASSPGFSRLFF
j_gene: TRBJ2-5; abundance: NA; v_gene: TRBV6-1; d_gene: TRBD2; len: 18; CDR3nt: TGTGCCAGCAGTGAATGGGTGACTAGCGGGGCCCCCCAAGAGACCCAGTACTTC; CDR3aa: CASSEWVTSGAPQETQYF
j_gene: TRBJ2-7; abundance: NA; v_gene: TRBV11-2; d_gene: NA; len: 14; CDR3nt: TGTGCCAGCTACCCCTCCGCGGCTACCTACGAGCAGTACTTC; CDR3aa: CASYPSAATYEQYF
j_gene: TRBJ2-7; abundance: NA; v_gene: TRBV15; d_gene: NA; len: 14; CDR3nt: TGTGCCACCAGCAGAGGAGGCGGGCCAGACGAGCAGTACTTC; CDR3aa: CATSRGGGPDEQYF
j_gene: TRBJ2-5; abundance: NA; v_gene: TRBV11-2; d_gene: NA; len: 13; CDR3nt: TGTGCCAGCAGCTCAGGGGTTCTGGAGACCCAGTACTTC; CDR3aa: CASSSGVLETQYF
j_gene: TRBJ1-2; abundance: few; v_gene: TRBV30; d_gene: NA; len: 14; CDR3nt: TGTGCCTGGAGTGAGGGGGACGGATACTATGGCTACACCTTC; CDR3aa: CAWSEGDGYYGYTF
j_gene: TRBJ1-2; abundance: NA; v_gene: TRBV7-6; d_gene: TRBD1; len: 15; CDR3nt: TGTGCCAGCAGCCCACTATCAGGGGGGAGTTATGGCTACACCTTC; CDR3aa: CASSPLSGGSYGYTF
j_gene: TRBJ1-5; abundance: NA; v_gene: TRBV19; d_gene: TRBD1; len: 15; CDR3nt: TGTGCCAGTAGAATACAGGGGGTTAGCAATCAGCCCCAGCATTTT; CDR3aa: CASRIQGVSNQPQHF
j_gene: TRBJ1-2; abundance: NA; v_gene: TRBV2; d_gene: NA; len: 12; CDR3nt: TGTGCCAGCAGTTTGACAGGATCTGGCTACACCTTC; CDR3aa: CASSLTGSGYTF
j_gene: TRBJ2-1; abundance: NA; v_gene: TRBV19; d_gene: TRBD1; len: 13; CDR3nt: TGTGCCAGTAAAGGACAGGGGGGGAATGAGCAGTTCTTC; CDR3aa: CASKGQGGNEQFF
j_gene: TRBJ2-3; abundance: NA; v_gene: TRBV4-2; d_gene: NA; len: 15; CDR3nt: TGTGCCAGCAGCCAGGAGGCTCTAACCACAGATACGCAGTATTTT; CDR3aa: CASSQEALTTDTQYF
j_gene: TRBJ2-7; abundance: NA; v_gene: TRBV27; d_gene: TRBD1; len: 16; CDR3nt: TGTGCCAGCAGGCCAGGGGGCTCACCCTTGACCTACGAGCAGTACTTC; CDR3aa: CASRPGGSPLTYEQYF
j_gene: TRBJ2-2; abundance: NA; v_gene: TRBV13; d_gene: TRBD2; len: 19; CDR3nt: TGTGCCAGCAGCAACCTGCGAGGGACCCTAGCGGGGAACACCGGGGAGCTGTTTTTT; CDR3aa: CASSNLRGTLAGNTGELFF
j_gene: TRBJ1-1; abundance: once; v_gene: TRBV2; d_gene: NA; len: 15; CDR3nt: TGTGCCAGCAGTCCGCACCAGACAGGGAACACTGAAGCTTTCTTT; CDR3aa: CASSPHQTGNTEAFF